The 18 T cell receptor beta chains listed next were all sequenced from one sample in a study of blood T cell repertoires in COVID-19. The table came from immunoSEQ multiplex PCR; TCRdb's copy has only in-frame clones and leaves some out. The data contain about 310,000 clones, approximately 90% of them singletons. Sequencing used PBMCs or T cells enriched from blood (not recorded which). All receptors derive from a woman aged 18-35 years who had recovered from COVID-19.

DNA of the CDR3: TGTGCCAGCAGCTTGCTTAGCGGGAGGACAGATACGCAGTATTTT. Translation: CASSLLSGRTDTQYF. V is TRBV5-4 and J is TRBJ2-3; 10 bases are shared with TRBD2. The CDR3 is 15 amino acids. V lost 1 base to trimming and J lost 3 bases; unmatched junction nucleotides: 2. CDR1 and CDR2 (germline): SGHNT, YYREEE (reference sequence).

This clone came up a few times. This chain joins TRBV10-3 and TRBJ1-2; D unresolved. The CDR3 loop spans 15 amino acids. Germline loops: CDR1 ENHRY, CDR2 SYGVKD. Trimming removed 2 bases from V and 4 bases from J, with 14 bases in between. The CDR3 DNA reads as TGTGCCATCAGTGAGGCCACAGAAAACATCTATGGCTACACCTTC. It is translated as CAISEATENIYGYTF.

This rearrangement joins TRBV30 to TRBJ2-7; D might be TRBD2 (6 bases). This CDR3 is 13 amino acids long. Trimming shortened V by 0 bases and J by 3 bases, and 9 bases separated the two germline ends. CDR1 GTSNPN and CDR2 SVGIG come from the germline V gene (reference sequence). In DNA, the CDR3 is TGTGCCTGGAGTGTGTCGCGGGGCTACGAGCAGTACTTC. Amino acids: CAWSVSRGYEQYF.

The chain joins TRBV19 to TRBJ2-1; 9 bases are a match to TRBD1. Germline V gene lookup returns CDR1 LNHDA and CDR2 SQIVND (reference sequence). The CDR3 contains 15 residues. J gave up 5 bases and V 3 bases, and 5 bases lay outside the gene matches. CDR3 bases: TGTGCCAGTAGTATCTGGGACAGGGAAGACAATGAGCAGTTCTTC. It codes for CASSIWDREDNEQFF.

CDR3 DNA sequence: TGTGCCAGCAGTTCCTACCGAGGGACAGCAAGAACTAACTCTGGAAACACCATATATTTT. Residues: CASSSYRGTARTNSGNTIYF. J is TRBJ1-3 and V is TRBV6-2 or TRBV6-3, with 7 positions matching TRBD1. The germline V gene has CDR1 MNHEY and CDR2 SVGEGT. V shed 4 bases, J shed 0 bases, and the junction held 18 bases outside the gene matches. This CDR3 has 20 amino acids.

This chain links TRBV9 with TRBJ1-2; unclear D gene. The CDR3 is made up of 15 amino acids. Looked up from germline, CDR1 is SGDLS and CDR2 is YYNGEE. The germline V and J ends were trimmed by 4 bases and 3 bases, with 16 bases remaining between them. Here the CDR3 DNA reads TGTGCCAGCAGCCGACCCACAGAGGGCTACTATGGCTACACCTTC. It is translated as CASSRPTEGYYGYTF.

V usage is TRBV5-1 and J usage is TRBJ2-7; 7 bases agree with TRBD1. This CDR3 is 14 amino acids long. Germline V gene sequence: CDR1 SGHRS, CDR2 YFSETQ. V lost 4 bases to trimming and J lost 2 bases; unmatched junction nucleotides: 6. CDR3 sequence reads: CASSLYGTAYEQYF. As DNA, the CDR3 is TGCGCCAGCAGCCTGTACGGGACAGCCTACGAGCAGTACTTC. Drawing the rest from reference TRBV5-1 and TRBJ2-7, the complete variable domain is KAGVTQTPRYLIKTRGQQVTLSCSPISGHRSVSWYQQTPGQGLQFLFEYFSETQRNKGNFPGRFSGRQFSNSRSEMNVSTLELGDSALYLCASSLYGTAYEQYFGPGTRLTVT.

This sequence joins TRBV5-4 and TRBJ2-5, with 10 nucleotides matching TRBD2. CDR1 SGHNT and CDR2 YYREEE come from the germline V gene (reference sequence). J lost 6 bases, V lost 0 bases, and 8 bases had no gene match. The CDR3 runs to 16 residues. CDR3 in amino acids: CASSLASGRGGKTQYF. In DNA, the CDR3 is TGTGCCAGCAGCTTGGCTAGCGGGAGAGGGGGGAAGACCCAGTACTTC.

This clone was counted only a few times. V usage is TRBV11-3 and J usage is TRBJ1-2; 7 positions match TRBD1. Germline loops: CDR1 SGHNT, CDR2 YENEEA. This CDR3 spans 17 amino acids. The junction had 17 bases not matched to a gene; V was cut back by 5 bases and J by 5 bases. The CDR3 region has the DNA TGTGCCAGCAGCCAAGGAGGGGGCAGGGCGTCCGGATATGGCTACACCTTC. Its translation: CASSQGGGRASGYGYTF.

The chain is built from TRBV30 and TRBJ1-1; TRBD1 might be the D (5 bases). The CDR3 is made up of 13 amino acids. The germline gives CDR1 GTSNPN, CDR2 SVGIG (reference sequence). Deletions cut 0 bases from V and 11 bases from J, with 16 bases between. For the CDR3, the DNA is TGTGCCTGGAGTGTGGGCGGGGGAGCTCGGGCTTTCTTT. Its protein is CAWSVGGGARAFF.

In DNA, the CDR3 is TGTGCCAGCAGCTACGAGCCCACAGATACGCAGTATTTT. Translated: CASSYEPTDTQYF. The V and J genes are TRBV5-4 and TRBJ2-3, with D uncertain. CDR3 length: 13 amino acids. V was cut by 3 bases and J by 2 bases, with 7 bases left in between. Germline loops: CDR1 SGHNT, CDR2 YYREEE (reference sequence).

This clone was found a few times. The V and J genes are TRBV6-5 and TRBJ1-1, with D unresolved. The CDR3 runs 14 residues. Trimming removed 0 bases from V and 1 base from J, with 6 bases in between. Germline-derived CDR1 and CDR2 are MNHEY and SVGAGI. CDR3 nucleotides: TGTGCCAGCAGTTACTCACAGACGAACACTGAAGCTTTCTTT. The encoded protein is CASSYSQTNTEAFF.

This sequence joins TRBV10-3 and TRBJ2-7; weak D call: TRBD1 (6 bases). V lost 6 bases to trimming and J lost 7 bases, with 16 bases between them. The CDR3 runs 13 residues. Germline V lookup: CDR1 ENHRY, CDR2 SYGVKD. CDR3 coding DNA: TGTGCCATCAGCAACCTGACAGGCGCAGAGCAGTACTTC. Its protein is CAISNLTGAEQYF.

This chain uses TRBV7-6 with TRBJ1-2; 7 bases are shared with TRBD1. V was pared by 4 bases and J by 2 bases, with 4 bases of the junction left unmatched. The CDR3 extends over 14 amino acids. Germline values: CDR1 SGHVS, CDR2 FNYEAQ. CDR3 residues: CASSSGQPNYGYTF. The CDR3 nucleotides read TGTGCCAGCAGCTCGGGACAGCCGAACTATGGCTACACCTTC. The full variable domain, completed using reference TRBV7-6 and TRBJ1-2, is GAGVSQSPRYKVTKRGQDVALRCDPISGHVSLYWYRQALGQGPEFLTYFNYEAQQDKSGLPNDRFSAERPEGSISTLTIQRTEQRDSAMYRCASSSGQPNYGYTFGSGTRLTVV.

The chain employs TRBV6-4 and TRBJ2-2; 8 bases are a match to TRBD2. Trimming removed 2 bases from V and 4 bases from J; junction bases left unmatched: 0. The germline gives CDR1 MRHNA, CDR2 SNTAGT. This CDR3 has 14 residues. The CDR3 DNA reads as TGTGCCAGCAGTGACGGGACTAGCACCGGGGAGCTGTTTTTT. It translates to CASSDGTSTGELFF.

The chain has TRBV28 and TRBJ1-5; 7 bases are a match to TRBD1. The V gene end was trimmed by 10 bases and the J gene end by 6 bases; junction bases not matched to a gene: 9. The length of the CDR3 is 13 residues. The germline CDR1 and CDR2 sequences are MDHEN and SYDVKM. The CDR3 DNA reads as TGTGCCACCCTAGACAGGGCAAGTCAGCCCCAGCATTTT. Translated: CATLDRASQPQHF.

The rearrangement links TRBV30 to TRBJ1-6; D may be TRBD1 (6 bases). CDR3 length equals 15 residues. The V end lost 0 bases, the J end lost 10 bases, and 16 bases lay between the germline ends. Per the germline V gene, CDR1 is GTSNPN and CDR2 is SVGIG (reference sequence). The CDR3 DNA sequence: TGTGCCTGGAGTGTATTGTCACAGGGACCCTCACCCCTCCACTTT. It translates to CAWSVLSQGPSPLHF.

This chain joins TRBV29-1 and TRBJ2-1, with D possibly being TRBD2 (6 bases). CDR3 size: 14 residues. The germline V gene encodes CDR1 SQVTM and CDR2 ANQGSEA. V was shortened by 6 bases and J by 8 bases, with 20 bases between the two germline ends. CDR3 in amino acids: CSVAGTQGSDEQFF. Written as DNA, the CDR3 is TGCAGCGTAGCCGGGACTCAGGGCTCGGATGAGCAGTTCTTC.